The 30 T cell receptor beta chains reported below all come from one sample, sequenced in a study of blood T cells in healthy people across ages. A J-beta primer mix and a sample-barcoded 5' primer were used in a second PCR of roughly 6 to 11 cycles. MiXCR was run by TCRdb on the 5' RACE reads, yielding one entry per CDR3 protein. This table has hundreds of thousands of distinct CDR3 sequences, 40% to 65% appearing once. Input material: blood. All receptors derive from a man aged 80 or over in good health.

This clonotype was recorded a few times. This chain joins TRBV29-1 and TRBJ2-7, with 8 bases aligning to TRBD2. Trimming took 0 bases from V and 3 from J; bases not matched to a gene: 7. In germline, CDR1 is SQVTM, CDR2 ANQGSEA. The CDR3 runs 15 residues. CDR3 region: CSVEDPTSVDYEQYF. As DNA, the CDR3 is TGCAGCGTTGAAGATCCGACTAGCGTGGACTACGAGCAGTACTTC.

As for this clonotype: A much larger clonotype is one base distant, so this may be a read error. This chain uses TRBV20-1 with TRBJ2-1, with a weak D call TRBD2 (6 bases). The CDR3 runs to 13 residues. Germline V gene lookup returns CDR1 DFQATT and CDR2 SNEGSKA (reference sequence). V shed 6 bases and J shed 0 bases, with 9 bases lying between them. CDR3 protein: CSAQAGSYNEQFF. The CDR3 DNA reads as TGCAGTGCGCAAGCGGGCTCCTACAATGAGCAGTTCTTC.

This clonotype has just a few counts. The V gene is TRBV28, the J gene TRBJ2-5; D not resolved. The CDR3 is 10 amino acids. Germline V gives CDR1 MDHEN, CDR2 SYDVKM. V was shortened by 4 bases and J by 6 bases, with 3 bases between the two germline ends. The CDR3 bases are TGTGCCAGCAGTTCCAAGACCCAGTACTTC. This codes for CASSSKTQYF.

The rearrangement uses TRBV7-2 and TRBJ1-6, with D tentatively TRBD1 (5 bases). The V end lost 5 bases, the J end lost 9 bases, and 14 bases lay between the germline ends. Germline CDR1 is SGHTA and CDR2 is FQGNSA. The CDR3 has 14 amino acids. The CDR3 loop reads CASSVWGEGSPLHF. The CDR3 DNA reads as TGTGCCAGCAGCGTATGGGGGGAAGGTTCACCCCTCCACTTT.

This rearrangement joins TRBV28 to TRBJ2-5; TRBD2 matches at 10 bases. The J call may be wrong; the DNA end is better matched by TRBJ2-7. Germline CDR1 and CDR2: MDHEN and SYDVKM. This CDR3 comprises 18 residues. The CDR3 is CASSPILQGAGGLYEQYF. The CDR3 bases are TGTGCCAGCAGTCCTATCCTACAGGGAGCGGGGGGGCTCTACGAGCAGTACTTC.

The chain employs TRBV7-2 and TRBJ2-4; 7 bases are a match to TRBD2. Germline V CDR1 and CDR2: SGHTA, FQGNSA. Trimming cost V 5 bases and J 6 bases; bases outside gene matches: 10. The CDR3 sequence is 15 residues long. CDR3 protein: CASSLRGGPGNIQYF. CDR3 DNA sequence: TGTGCCAGCAGCCTCCGGGGAGGGCCGGGAAACATTCAGTACTTC.

The chain employs TRBV10-2 and TRBJ1-1, with D unclear. V lost 6 bases to trimming and J lost 1 base, with 6 bases between them. The germline V gene encodes CDR1 WSHSY and CDR2 SAAADI. This CDR3 contains 12 residues. CDR3 loop: CASRPANTEAFF. The DNA for the CDR3 is TGCGCCAGCAGACCAGCGAACACTGAAGCTTTCTTT.

This clonotype showed up just a few times. V usage is TRBV12-3 or TRBV12-4 and J usage is TRBJ1-5; perhaps TRBD1 as D (5 bases). CDR3 size: 15 residues. V was trimmed by 3 bases and J by 2 bases, leaving 11 bases between them. For the CDR3, the DNA is TGTGCCAGCAGTTTTCGGCAGGGTGGCAATCAGCCCCAGCATTTT. Its protein product is CASSFRQGGNQPQHF.

This clonotype was seen a handful of times. The chain uses TRBV18 and TRBJ1-1, with 7 bases lining up with TRBD1. Germline assignment: CDR1 KGHSH and CDR2 LQKENI. This CDR3 spans 13 amino acids. V lost 8 bases, J lost 5 bases, and 8 bases stayed unmatched. The CDR3 DNA reads as TGTGCCAGCCAGACGACAGGGCGAACTGAAGCTTTCTTT. Its protein is CASQTTGRTEAFF.

The chain is built from TRBV2 and TRBJ2-3; 9 positions agree with TRBD1. CDR3 length equals 16 residues. Germline CDR1 SNHLY, CDR2 FYNNEI. V trimming: 3 bases; J trimming: 4 bases; junction bases outside the gene matches: 8. CDR3: CASSDGTGREADTQYF. The CDR3 DNA reads TGTGCCAGCAGTGATGGGACAGGGAGAGAGGCAGATACGCAGTATTTT.

This clonotype has just a few counts. The chain employs TRBV20-1 and TRBJ2-4; 9 bases fit TRBD1. Germline CDR1 DFQATT, CDR2 SNEGSKA (reference sequence). Unmatched junction bases numbered 9, after V lost 0 bases and J lost 15 bases. CDR3 length: 13 residues. CDR3 amino acids: CSARDLGQGGLYF. The CDR3 DNA sequence: TGCAGTGCTAGAGATCTGGGACAGGGAGGTCTGTACTTC.

The chain has TRBV15 and TRBJ2-7; D could derive from TRBD1 or TRBD2 (5 bases each). With 0 bases removed from V and 3 bases from J, the gap between germline ends came to 24 bases. The CDR3 runs 19 residues. From germline, CDR1 is LNHNV and CDR2 YYDKDF (reference sequence). CDR3: CATSRERAWKQEIFYEQYF. The CDR3 DNA follows: TGTGCCACCAGCAGAGAGAGGGCTTGGAAACAGGAGATATTCTACGAGCAGTACTTC.

This clonotype was seen only a few times. V gene TRBV13 combines with J gene TRBJ2-1, with D possibly being TRBD1 (6 bases). The germline gives CDR1 PRHDT, CDR2 FYEKMQ (reference sequence). This CDR3 region has 15 residues. V lost 4 bases to trimming and J lost 1 base, with 11 bases between them. CDR3: CASSSGTPSYNEQFF. The CDR3 DNA follows: TGTGCCAGCAGCTCCGGGACACCATCCTACAATGAGCAGTTCTTC.

The chain uses TRBV24-1 and TRBJ2-1, with D maybe TRBD2 (5 bases). V was shortened by 0 bases and J by 3 bases, with 11 bases between the two germline ends. Germline V gene sequence: CDR1 KGHDR, CDR2 SFDVKD. The CDR3 has 16 amino acids. CDR3 protein: CATSDLRGGLYNEQFF. Written as DNA, the CDR3 is TGTGCCACCAGTGATTTGCGCGGCGGACTCTACAATGAGCAGTTCTTC.

This clonotype was observed a few times. The rearrangement joins TRBV12-3 or TRBV12-4 to TRBJ2-7; 9 nucleotides line up with TRBD1. This CDR3 contains 14 residues. V trimming: 6 bases; J trimming: 2 bases; junction bases outside the gene matches: 5. CDR3 region: CASSRDRGTYEQYF. CDR3 DNA sequence: TGTGCCAGCAGCCGTGACAGGGGGACCTACGAGCAGTACTTC.

A few counts support this clonotype. The chain carries TRBV7-2 and TRBJ2-7; 9 positions match TRBD2. Germline V gives CDR1 SGHTA, CDR2 FQGNSA. The ends lost 1 base at V and 3 bases at J; junction bases unmatched: 10. This CDR3 spans 17 amino acids. In DNA, the CDR3 is TGTGCCAGCAGCTTAGTTACCGGGACTAGCAGGTACTACGAGCAGTACTTC. Residues: CASSLVTGTSRYYEQYF. Drawing the rest from reference TRBV7-2 and TRBJ2-7, the complete variable domain is GAGVSQSPSNKVTEKGKDVELRCDPISGHTALYWYRQSLGQGLEFLIYFQGNSAPDKSGLPSDRFSAERTGGSVSTLTIQRTQQEDSAVYLCASSLVTGTSRYYEQYFGPGTRLTVT.

V and J are TRBV14 and TRBJ2-1, with D perhaps matching TRBD1 (7 bases). CDR1 and CDR2 from the germline V gene are SGHDN and FVKESK. The CDR3 runs to 13 residues. V was pared by 4 bases and J by 8 bases, with 12 bases between. The chain's CDR3 is CASSLGGGYEQFF. For the CDR3, the DNA is TGTGCCAGCAGCCTCGGAGGGGGCTATGAGCAGTTCTTC.

This sequence joins TRBV6-2 or TRBV6-3 and TRBJ1-2; the D gene is possibly TRBD1 (5 bases). V lost 0 bases, J lost 5 bases, and 16 bases lay in between. The CDR3 runs 16 residues. Germline-derived CDR1 and CDR2 are MNHEY and SVGEGT. DNA for the CDR3: TGTGCCAGCAGTTACTCGGGACCGCCAATGCCATATGGCTACACCTTC. Protein product: CASSYSGPPMPYGYTF.

The chain is built from TRBV7-9 and TRBJ2-5, with D perhaps matching TRBD1 or TRBD2 (6 bases each). Germline-derived CDR1 and CDR2 are SEHNR and FQNEAQ (reference sequence). The CDR3 loop spans 16 amino acids. The V end was cut by 5 bases, the J end by 1 base, with 17 bases between. The CDR3 DNA reads as TGTGCCAGCAGCCGTGGTGGATCGGGGGCCCAAGAGACCCAGTACTTC. It specifies CASSRGGSGAQETQYF.

This chain links TRBV10-3 with TRBJ2-7; D is perhaps TRBD2 (5 bases). V was pared by 8 bases and J by 2 bases, with 10 bases between. The CDR3 loop spans 12 amino acids. Germline values: CDR1 ENHRY, CDR2 SYGVKD. CDR3 region: CAIGSGTYEQYF. The CDR3 region has the DNA TGTGCCATCGGGAGCGGAACCTACGAGCAGTACTTC.

This chain uses TRBV6-2 or TRBV6-3 with TRBJ2-7; TRBD2 matches at 13 bases. Trimming took 6 bases from V and 2 from J; bases not matched to a gene: 7. This CDR3 is 16 amino acids long. CDR1 and CDR2 (germline): MNHEY, SVGEGT. In DNA, the CDR3 is TGTGCCAGCAGCCCAACACTAGCGGGAGGGCCCTACGAGCAGTACTTC. Amino acid sequence: CASSPTLAGGPYEQYF.

This clonotype was counted a single time. The chain uses TRBV20-1 and TRBJ1-2; possible D gene TRBD1, 6 bases. This CDR3 contains 12 residues. The V and J ends lost 4 bases and 8 bases respectively, with 14 bases between them. Germline CDR1 DFQATT, CDR2 SNEGSKA (reference sequence). CDR3 nucleotide sequence: TGCAGTGCTACTTCACAGGGAAAAGGCTACACCTTC. This codes for CSATSQGKGYTF.

This clonotype was counted a single time. This rearrangement joins TRBV12-3 or TRBV12-4 to TRBJ2-6; D remains unclear. V lost 6 bases, J lost 4 bases, and 4 bases lay in between. The CDR3 has 12 amino acids. CDR3 bases: TGTGCCAGCAGGGGGGGGGCCAACGTCCTGACTTTC. Translated: CASRGGANVLTF.

The rearrangement uses TRBV6-5 and TRBJ2-6; no clear D. Trimming took 7 bases from V and 3 from J, leaving 13 bases between them. Looked up from germline, CDR1 is MNHEY and CDR2 is SVGAGI. CDR3 length: 15 residues. As DNA, the CDR3 is TGTGCCAGCACCCCTGGGCAGGTTGGGGCCAACGTCCTGACTTTC. Residues: CASTPGQVGANVLTF.

The genes are TRBV5-1 and TRBJ1-1; 7 bases agree with TRBD1. J was trimmed by 1 base and V by 5 bases; bases with no gene match: 5. Germline CDR1 SGHRS, CDR2 YFSETQ. CDR3 length: 14 amino acids. CDR3 loop: CASRPDRTNTEAFF. DNA of the CDR3: TGCGCCAGCAGACCGGACAGGACGAACACTGAAGCTTTCTTT.

This clonotype was recorded at least ten times. V is TRBV29-1 and J is TRBJ2-6; D is perhaps TRBD1 or TRBD2 (5 bases each). This CDR3 contains 18 residues. From germline, CDR1 is SQVTM and CDR2 ANQGSEA. V was clipped by 4 bases and J by 0 bases, with 19 bases between them. The CDR3 sequence is CSVAEMRGGYSGANVLTF. DNA for the CDR3: TGCAGCGTTGCTGAAATGAGGGGCGGGTACTCTGGGGCCAACGTCCTGACTTTC. Looking up the rest from reference TRBV29-1 and TRBJ2-6 gives the full variable domain: SAVISQKPSRDICQRGTSLTIQCQVDSQVTMMFWYRQQPGQSLTLIATANQGSEATYESGFVIDKFPISRPNLTFSTLTVSNMSPEDSSIYLCSVAEMRGGYSGANVLTFGAGSRLTVL.

V gene TRBV27 combines with J gene TRBJ1-5, with 8 bases fitting TRBD1. The CDR3 has 15 amino acids. V gave up 8 bases and J gave up 4 bases; unmatched junction bases: 10. The germline V gene has CDR1 MNHEY and CDR2 SMNVEV (reference sequence). The CDR3 coding sequence is TGTGCCAGCGCCTCAGGGGGCTCAGGAAATCAGCCCCAGCATTTT. Residues: CASASGGSGNQPQHF.

In this sample, this clonotype turned up a few times. The chain links TRBV15 to TRBJ2-7; 8 bases line up with TRBD2. This CDR3 spans 16 amino acids. Germline V gene sequence: CDR1 LNHNV, CDR2 YYDKDF (reference sequence). J gave up 0 bases and V 1 base, and 5 bases lay outside the gene matches. The CDR3 here is CATSRVRGRTSYEQYF. Here the CDR3 DNA reads TGTGCCACCAGCAGAGTTCGCGGGAGGACCTCCTACGAGCAGTACTTC.

A few counts support this clonotype. The CDR3 nucleotides read TGTGCCAGCTCACCAACCTCAACCGACAGGGGGCTTTCACCCCTCCACTTT. Its translation is CASSPTSTDRGLSPLHF. The J gene is TRBJ1-6, the V gene TRBV18, with 10 positions matching TRBD1. The CDR3 sequence is 17 residues long. The V segment lost 2 bases and the J segment 9 bases; nucleotides outside the gene matches: 10. Germline CDR1 is KGHSH and CDR2 is LQKENI.

V is TRBV2 and J is TRBJ1-4, with D tentatively TRBD1 (6 bases). The CDR3 has 15 amino acids. Germline assignment: CDR1 SNHLY and CDR2 FYNNEI. V lost 6 bases and J lost 5, with 16 bases in between. The CDR3 bases are TGTGCCAGCAGGGAGAATGGGGGCGAGAATGAAAAACTGTTTTTT. This translates into CASRENGGENEKLFF.